This T cell receptor beta chain appears in the sequencing data of a study of blood T cell repertoires in COVID-19. The V end was cut by 4 bases, the J end by 3 bases, with 18 bases between. The CDR3 is 17 residues long. Germline CDR1 is SGHVS and CDR2 is FNYEAQ. Some clones are missing from TCRdb's copy, which holds only in-frame ones; the method was immunoSEQ multiplex PCR. The sample contains about 120,000 clones, about 85% of which appear only once. The clonotype comes from a woman older than 75 with acute or convalescent COVID-19. The specimen was peripheral blood. This chain uses TRBV7-6 with TRBJ1-4, with a possible D match to TRBD1 (6 bases). The CDR3 sequence is CASSSPGQKKSNEKLFF. CDR3 sequence (DNA): TGTGCCAGCAGCTCACCGGGACAAAAGAAGTCTAATGAAAAACTGTTTTTT.